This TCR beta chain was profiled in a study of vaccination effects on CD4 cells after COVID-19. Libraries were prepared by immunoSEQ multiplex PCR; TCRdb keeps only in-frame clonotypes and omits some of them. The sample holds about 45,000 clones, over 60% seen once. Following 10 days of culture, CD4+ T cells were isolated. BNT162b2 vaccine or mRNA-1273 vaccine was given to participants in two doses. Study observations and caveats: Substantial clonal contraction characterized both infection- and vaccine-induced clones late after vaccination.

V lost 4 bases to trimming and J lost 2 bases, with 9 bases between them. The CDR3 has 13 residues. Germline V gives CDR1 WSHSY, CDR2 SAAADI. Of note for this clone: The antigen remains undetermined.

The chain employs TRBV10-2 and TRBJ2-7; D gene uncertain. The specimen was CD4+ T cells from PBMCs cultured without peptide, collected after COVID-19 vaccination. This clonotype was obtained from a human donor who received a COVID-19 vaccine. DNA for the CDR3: TGCGCCAGCAGTGGGGTCAGAGCCTACGAGCAGTACTTC. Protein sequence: CASSGVRAYEQYF.